A selection of T cell receptor beta chains follows, all from one sample in a study of T cells after yellow fever vaccination. TCRdb recomputed calls from the 5' RACE reads with MiXCR, one row per CDR3 protein. The data contain around 150,000 distinct CDR3 sequences, 6.5% to 8.5% of them seen just once; the ten biggest clones take up more than 2%. Source: CD4+ T cells sorted from PBMCs, taken 5 to 6 days after the first yellow fever vaccination. The receptors shown here come from a man between 18 and 35 years old who received the YFV17D yellow fever vaccine. CDR3s include the opening cysteine and the closing phenylalanine or tryptophan. The D gene is left open where the match is weak. Clone size is not always given. Where it is, it says once, few, many or a class for expanded clones.

clone_size: many
d_call: -
v_call: TRBV7-9
j_call: TRBJ2-4
cdr3_nt: TGTGCCAGCACCTTAGGGGGGAAGGACATTCAGTACTTC
cdr3_aa: CASTLGGKDIQYF

clone_size: many
d_call: -
v_call: TRBV12-3/TRBV12-4
j_call: TRBJ1-4
cdr3_nt: TGTGCCAGCAGGAGTTTATTGGGACTCCAAAAAAAACTGTTTTTT
cdr3_aa: CASRSLLGLQKKLFF

clone_size: many
d_call: -
v_call: TRBV7-3
j_call: TRBJ2-5
cdr3_nt: TGTGCCAGCAGCCGGGTCGGATTGGAGACCCAGTACTTC
cdr3_aa: CASSRVGLETQYF

clone_size: many
d_call: TRBD1
v_call: TRBV29-1
j_call: TRBJ1-1
cdr3_nt: TGCAGCGTCCGGGAGGGGAGGGGGCACAACACTGAAGCTTTCTTT
cdr3_aa: CSVREGRGHNTEAFF

clone_size: -
d_call: TRBD1
v_call: TRBV7-2
j_call: TRBJ1-4
cdr3_nt: TGTGCCAGCAGCGTAACAGGGGCAACTAATGAAAAACTGTTTTTT
cdr3_aa: CASSVTGATNEKLFF

clone_size: many
d_call: -
v_call: TRBV4-3
j_call: TRBJ2-1
cdr3_nt: TGCGCCAGCAGCCAAGCTCGGGGATATGAGCAGTTCTTC
cdr3_aa: CASSQARGYEQFF

clone_size: many
d_call: -
v_call: TRBV29-1
j_call: TRBJ1-1
cdr3_nt: TGCAGCGTTACTGAAGCTTTCTTT
cdr3_aa: CSVTEAFF

clone_size: many
d_call: -
v_call: TRBV6-2/TRBV6-3
j_call: TRBJ2-1
cdr3_nt: TGTGCCAGCAGTTTTGGTTCCTACAATGAGCAGTTCTTC
cdr3_aa: CASSFGSYNEQFF

clone_size: -
d_call: -
v_call: TRBV7-6
j_call: TRBJ2-7
cdr3_nt: TGTGCCAGCAGCCCGGGGGCATTATACGAGCAGTACTTC
cdr3_aa: CASSPGALYEQYF

clone_size: -
d_call: -
v_call: TRBV7-2
j_call: TRBJ2-4
cdr3_nt: TGTGCCAGCAGCGCTACAGGGGGAGGGCTGGCCAAAAACATTCAGTACTTC
cdr3_aa: CASSATGGGLAKNIQYF

clone_size: many
d_call: TRBD1
v_call: TRBV5-1
j_call: TRBJ2-4
cdr3_nt: TGCGCCAGCAGCCGGGACAGTTTAAGAAACATTCAGTACTTC
cdr3_aa: CASSRDSLRNIQYF

clone_size: -
d_call: -
v_call: TRBV7-2
j_call: TRBJ1-2
cdr3_nt: TGTGCCAGCAGCTTTAGGAGGGACTCTGAGAGTGGCTACACCTTC
cdr3_aa: CASSFRRDSESGYTF

clone_size: many
d_call: TRBD2
v_call: TRBV7-3
j_call: TRBJ2-5
cdr3_nt: TGTGCCAGCAGCTTCCAAGCGGGGGAGGGAGAGACCCAGTACTTC
cdr3_aa: CASSFQAGEGETQYF

clone_size: many
d_call: -
v_call: TRBV5-6
j_call: TRBJ2-2
cdr3_nt: TGTGCCAGCAGCTTGGCCATTCTGGGTCCCGGGGAGCTGTTTTTT
cdr3_aa: CASSLAILGPGELFF

clone_size: many
d_call: -
v_call: TRBV7-2
j_call: TRBJ2-5
cdr3_nt: TGTGCCAGCAGCCTCGAGCGGTGGGGAGAGACCCAGTACTTC
cdr3_aa: CASSLERWGETQYF

clone_size: many
d_call: -
v_call: TRBV9
j_call: TRBJ2-7
cdr3_nt: TGTGCCAGCAGCGTAGGCAGCAGGGACTACGAGCAGTACTTC
cdr3_aa: CASSVGSRDYEQYF

clone_size: -
d_call: TRBD1
v_call: TRBV6-2/TRBV6-3
j_call: TRBJ1-6
cdr3_nt: TGTGCCAGCAACCGGGACAGAGTAACCAGGGGCTCACCCCTCCACTTT
cdr3_aa: CASNRDRVTRGSPLHF

clone_size: many
d_call: -
v_call: TRBV2
j_call: TRBJ2-5
cdr3_nt: TGTGCCAGCAGTGGAAGTGCCAGGAGGACCCAGTACTTC
cdr3_aa: CASSGSARRTQYF

clone_size: -
d_call: -
v_call: TRBV6-2/TRBV6-3
j_call: TRBJ2-2
cdr3_nt: TGTGCCAGCAGTAGGACCACCGGGGAGCTGTTTTTT
cdr3_aa: CASSRTTGELFF

clone_size: many
d_call: -
v_call: TRBV7-9
j_call: TRBJ2-1
cdr3_nt: TGTGCCAGCAGCAGGGGCCCCCAGGGACGTCGGAATGAGCAGTTCTTC
cdr3_aa: CASSRGPQGRRNEQFF

clone_size: -
d_call: -
v_call: TRBV2
j_call: TRBJ2-5
cdr3_nt: TGTGCCAGCTGGCAGGAGACCAAGTACTTC
cdr3_aa: CASWQETKYF

clone_size: many
d_call: -
v_call: TRBV6-1
j_call: TRBJ1-1
cdr3_nt: TGTGCCAGCAGCTGGCTAGGGGCGTTCATGAACACTGAAGCTTTCTTT
cdr3_aa: CASSWLGAFMNTEAFF

clone_size: many
d_call: -
v_call: TRBV5-1
j_call: TRBJ1-6
cdr3_nt: TGCGCCAGCAGCTTGGGGGACGGTAATTCACCCCTCCACTTT
cdr3_aa: CASSLGDGNSPLHF

clone_size: many
d_call: -
v_call: TRBV7-2
j_call: TRBJ2-1
cdr3_nt: TGTGCCAGCAGGGGGAGCTCCTACAATGAGCAGTTCTTC
cdr3_aa: CASRGSSYNEQFF

clone_size: many
d_call: -
v_call: TRBV7-2
j_call: TRBJ2-6
cdr3_nt: TGTGCCAGTTCAGTTACCTCCGGGGCCAACGTCCTGACTTTC
cdr3_aa: CASSVTSGANVLTF

clone_size: many
d_call: TRBD1
v_call: TRBV29-1
j_call: TRBJ2-1
cdr3_nt: TGCAGCGCCTCGGGACAGGTTTACAATGAGCAGTTCTTC
cdr3_aa: CSASGQVYNEQFF

clone_size: many
d_call: -
v_call: TRBV10-3
j_call: TRBJ1-2
cdr3_nt: TGTGCCATCAGTGACTCAGGGGACGACATTCGGGGCTACACCTTC
cdr3_aa: CAISDSGDDIRGYTF